The TCR beta chain under discussion was sequenced for a study of blood T cell repertoires in COVID-19. Across the whole study: Sources were T cells, B-cell-depleted T cells, or PBMCs; the material itself was cDNA or gDNA.

Assay used: immunoSEQ multiplex PCR; TCRdb lists only in-frame clones, some missing. The sample includes around 150,000 clones, about 80% of them seen just once. This CDR3 region has 15 residues. Germline V CDR1 and CDR2: SGDLS, YYNGEE. Trimming shortened V by 2 bases and J by 1 base, and 10 bases separated the two germline ends. Cohort 3 donors counted as recovered after two negative PCRs, clearance, or resolved symptoms. Sequences were obtained from PBMCs or T cells enriched from blood (not recorded which). The clonotype comes from a man aged 50-60 years who had recovered from COVID-19. The chain joins TRBV9 to TRBJ1-3; TRBD1 might be the D (6 bases). The CDR3 nucleotides are TGTGCCAGCAGCGTTACAGGGCAATCTGGAAACACCATATATTTT. The encoded protein is CASSVTGQSGNTIYF.